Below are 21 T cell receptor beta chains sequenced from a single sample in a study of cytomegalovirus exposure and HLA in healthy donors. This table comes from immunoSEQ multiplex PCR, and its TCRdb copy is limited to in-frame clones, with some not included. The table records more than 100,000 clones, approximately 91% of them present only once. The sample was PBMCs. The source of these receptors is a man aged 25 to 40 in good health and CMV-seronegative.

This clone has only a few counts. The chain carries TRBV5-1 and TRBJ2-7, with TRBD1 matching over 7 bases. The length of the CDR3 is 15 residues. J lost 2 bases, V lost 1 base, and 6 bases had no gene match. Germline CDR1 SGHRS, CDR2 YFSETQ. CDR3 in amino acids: CASSLWTGGPYEQYF. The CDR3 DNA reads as TGCGCCAGCAGCTTGTGGACAGGCGGACCCTACGAGCAGTACTTC.

The CDR3 region has the DNA TGTGCCAGCAGTTACCAAGCCCCGAATGAGCAGTTCTTC. This codes for CASSYQAPNEQFF. The V call is TRBV6-5, the J call TRBJ2-1; D call uncertain. This CDR3 contains 13 residues. From germline, CDR1 is MNHEY and CDR2 SVGAGI. Between the trimmed V and J ends, which lost 2 bases and 7 bases, there was a span of 9 bases.

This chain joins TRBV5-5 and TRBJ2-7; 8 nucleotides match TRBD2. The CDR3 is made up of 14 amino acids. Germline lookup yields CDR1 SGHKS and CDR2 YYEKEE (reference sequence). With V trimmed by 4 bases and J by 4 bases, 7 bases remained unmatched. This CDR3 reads CASSLEREPYEQYF. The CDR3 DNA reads TGTGCCAGCAGCCTAGAGCGGGAGCCTTACGAGCAGTACTTC. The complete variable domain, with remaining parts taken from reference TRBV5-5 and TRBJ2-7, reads DAGVTQSPTHLIKTRGQQVTLRCSPISGHKSVSWYQQVLGQGPQFIFQYYEKEERGRGNFPDRFSARQFPNYSSELNVNALLLGDSALYLCASSLEREPYEQYFGPGTRLTVT.

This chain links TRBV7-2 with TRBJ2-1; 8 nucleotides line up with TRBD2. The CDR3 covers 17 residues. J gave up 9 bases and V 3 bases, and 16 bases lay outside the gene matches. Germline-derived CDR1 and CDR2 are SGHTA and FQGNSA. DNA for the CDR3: TGTGCCAGCAGCTTGAGGCCGCGGGGGGCAAGGTTAATTGAGCAGTTCTTC. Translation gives CASSLRPRGARLIEQFF.

CDR3 nucleotide sequence: TGTGCCAGCAGCTTAGAGAAGGGGCACTCCTACGAGCAGTACTTC. Protein: CASSLEKGHSYEQYF. This rearrangement joins TRBV7-6 to TRBJ2-7; possible D gene TRBD1, 5 bases. V gave up 1 base and J gave up 0 bases, with 10 bases separating them. CDR1 is SGHVS and CDR2 is FNYEAQ in the germline V gene. This CDR3 contains 15 residues. Supplemented by reference TRBV7-6 and TRBJ2-7, the full variable domain reads GAGVSQSPRYKVTKRGQDVALRCDPISGHVSLYWYRQALGQGPEFLTYFNYEAQQDKSGLPNDRFSAERPEGSISTLTIQRTEQRDSAMYRCASSLEKGHSYEQYFGPGTRLTVT.

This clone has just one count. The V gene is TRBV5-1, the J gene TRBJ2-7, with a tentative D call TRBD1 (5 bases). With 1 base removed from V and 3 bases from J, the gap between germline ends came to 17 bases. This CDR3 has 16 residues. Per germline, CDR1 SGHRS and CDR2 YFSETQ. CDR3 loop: CASSLRVLGEGYEQYF. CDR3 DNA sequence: TGCGCCAGCAGCTTGAGGGTTTTAGGGGAAGGCTACGAGCAGTACTTC.

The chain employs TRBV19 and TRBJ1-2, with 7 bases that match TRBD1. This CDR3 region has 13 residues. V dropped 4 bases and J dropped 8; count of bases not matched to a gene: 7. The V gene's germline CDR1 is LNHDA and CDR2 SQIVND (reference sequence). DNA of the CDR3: TGTGCCAGTAGTAGCAGACAGGGTCAAGGCTACACCTTC. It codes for CASSSRQGQGYTF.

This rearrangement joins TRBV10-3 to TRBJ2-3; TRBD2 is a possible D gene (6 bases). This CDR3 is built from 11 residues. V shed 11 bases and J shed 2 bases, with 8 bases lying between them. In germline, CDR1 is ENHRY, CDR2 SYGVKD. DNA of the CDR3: TGTGCCGCGGGATACACAGATACGCAGTATTTT. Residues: CAAGYTDTQYF.

In DNA form, the CDR3 reads TGTGCTAGTGGTAGGAGCAACGAGCAGTACTTC. Protein sequence: CASGRSNEQYF. The chain couples TRBV12-5 to TRBJ2-7; D remains unclear. The germline V gene has CDR1 LGHNT and CDR2 FRNRAP. V was clipped by 5 bases and J by 5 bases, with 7 bases between them. The CDR3 loop spans 11 amino acids.

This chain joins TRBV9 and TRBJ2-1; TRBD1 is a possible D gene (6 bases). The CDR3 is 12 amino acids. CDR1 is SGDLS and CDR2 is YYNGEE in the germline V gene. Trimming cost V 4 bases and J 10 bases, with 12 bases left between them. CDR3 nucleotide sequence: TGTGCCAGCAGCAAAGGGGGTTTCGAGCAGTTCTTC. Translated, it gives CASSKGGFEQFF.

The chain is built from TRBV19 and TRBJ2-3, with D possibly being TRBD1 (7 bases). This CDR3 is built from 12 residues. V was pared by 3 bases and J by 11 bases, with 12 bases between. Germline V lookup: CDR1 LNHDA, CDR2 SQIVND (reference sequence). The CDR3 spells CASSMRDSMQYF. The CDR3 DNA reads TGTGCCAGTAGTATGCGGGACAGCATGCAGTATTTT.

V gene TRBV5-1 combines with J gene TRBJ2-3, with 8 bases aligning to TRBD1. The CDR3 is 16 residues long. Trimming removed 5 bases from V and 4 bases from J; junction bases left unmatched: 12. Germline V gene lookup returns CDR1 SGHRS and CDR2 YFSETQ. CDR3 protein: CASRFQPGQDADTQYF. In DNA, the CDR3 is TGCGCCAGCAGATTCCAACCGGGACAGGATGCAGATACGCAGTATTTT.

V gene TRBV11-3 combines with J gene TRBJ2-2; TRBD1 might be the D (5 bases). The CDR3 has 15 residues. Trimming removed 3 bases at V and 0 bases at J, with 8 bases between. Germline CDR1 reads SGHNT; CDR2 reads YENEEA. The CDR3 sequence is CASSFVGANTGELFF. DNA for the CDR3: TGTGCCAGCAGCTTTGTAGGGGCGAACACCGGGGAGCTGTTTTTT.

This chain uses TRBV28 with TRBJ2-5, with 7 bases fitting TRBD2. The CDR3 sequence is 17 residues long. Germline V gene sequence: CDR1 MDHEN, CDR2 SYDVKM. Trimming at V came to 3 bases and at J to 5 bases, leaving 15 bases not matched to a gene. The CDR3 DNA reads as TGTGCCAGCAGTTTGGCCGGGGCGGGAGTCCCCGGGGAGACCCAGTACTTC. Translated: CASSLAGAGVPGETQYF.

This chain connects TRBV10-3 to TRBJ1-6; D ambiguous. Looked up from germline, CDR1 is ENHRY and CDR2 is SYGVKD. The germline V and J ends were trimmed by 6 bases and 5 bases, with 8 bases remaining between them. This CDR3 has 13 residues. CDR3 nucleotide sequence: TGTGCCATCAGCTCTGCGGATAATTCACCCCTCCACTTT. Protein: CAISSADNSPLHF.

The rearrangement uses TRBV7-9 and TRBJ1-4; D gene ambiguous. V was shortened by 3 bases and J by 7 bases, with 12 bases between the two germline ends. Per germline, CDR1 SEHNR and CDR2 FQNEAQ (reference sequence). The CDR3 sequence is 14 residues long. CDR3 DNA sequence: TGTGCCAGCAGCTTCCCAGGAGGTGGTGAAAAACTGTTTTTT. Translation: CASSFPGGGEKLFF.

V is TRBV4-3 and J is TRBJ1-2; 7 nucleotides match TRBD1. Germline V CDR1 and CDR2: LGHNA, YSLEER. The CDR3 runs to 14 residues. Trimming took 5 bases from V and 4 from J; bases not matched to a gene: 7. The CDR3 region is CASSFDRAAYGYTF. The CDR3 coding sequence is TGCGCCAGCAGCTTCGACAGGGCCGCCTATGGCTACACCTTC.

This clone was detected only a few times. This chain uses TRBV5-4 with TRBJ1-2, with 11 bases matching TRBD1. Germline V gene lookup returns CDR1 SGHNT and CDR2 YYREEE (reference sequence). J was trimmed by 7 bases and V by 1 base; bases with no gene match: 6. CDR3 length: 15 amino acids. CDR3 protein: CASSLFWTGGGGYTF. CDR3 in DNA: TGTGCCAGCAGCTTGTTCTGGACAGGGGGCGGTGGCTACACCTTC. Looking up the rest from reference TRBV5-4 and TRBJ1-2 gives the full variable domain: ETGVTQSPTHLIKTRGQQVTLRCSSQSGHNTVSWYQQALGQGPQFIFQYYREEENGRGNFPPRFSGLQFPNYSSELNVNALELDDSALYLCASSLFWTGGGGYTFGSGTRLTVV.

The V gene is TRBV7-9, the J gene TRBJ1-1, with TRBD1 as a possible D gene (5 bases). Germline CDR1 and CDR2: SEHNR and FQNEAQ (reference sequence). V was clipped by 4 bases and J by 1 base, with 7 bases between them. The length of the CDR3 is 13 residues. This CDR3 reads CASSSQGNTEAFF. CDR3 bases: TGTGCCAGCAGCTCGCAGGGGAACACTGAAGCTTTCTTT.

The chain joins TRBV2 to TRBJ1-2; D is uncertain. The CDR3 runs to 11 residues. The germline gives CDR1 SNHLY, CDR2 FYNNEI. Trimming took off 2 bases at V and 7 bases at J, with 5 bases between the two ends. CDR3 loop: CASSEYVGYTF. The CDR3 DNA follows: TGTGCCAGCAGTGAATATGTTGGCTACACCTTC.

The CDR3: CASSPLADTQYF. CDR3 coding DNA: TGTGCCAGCAGTCCGTTAGCGGATACGCAGTATTTT. The chain employs TRBV27 and TRBJ2-3, with TRBD2 as a possible D gene (5 bases). Germline V lookup: CDR1 MNHEY, CDR2 SMNVEV (reference sequence). This CDR3 comprises 12 residues. V lost 5 bases and J lost 6, with 9 bases in between.